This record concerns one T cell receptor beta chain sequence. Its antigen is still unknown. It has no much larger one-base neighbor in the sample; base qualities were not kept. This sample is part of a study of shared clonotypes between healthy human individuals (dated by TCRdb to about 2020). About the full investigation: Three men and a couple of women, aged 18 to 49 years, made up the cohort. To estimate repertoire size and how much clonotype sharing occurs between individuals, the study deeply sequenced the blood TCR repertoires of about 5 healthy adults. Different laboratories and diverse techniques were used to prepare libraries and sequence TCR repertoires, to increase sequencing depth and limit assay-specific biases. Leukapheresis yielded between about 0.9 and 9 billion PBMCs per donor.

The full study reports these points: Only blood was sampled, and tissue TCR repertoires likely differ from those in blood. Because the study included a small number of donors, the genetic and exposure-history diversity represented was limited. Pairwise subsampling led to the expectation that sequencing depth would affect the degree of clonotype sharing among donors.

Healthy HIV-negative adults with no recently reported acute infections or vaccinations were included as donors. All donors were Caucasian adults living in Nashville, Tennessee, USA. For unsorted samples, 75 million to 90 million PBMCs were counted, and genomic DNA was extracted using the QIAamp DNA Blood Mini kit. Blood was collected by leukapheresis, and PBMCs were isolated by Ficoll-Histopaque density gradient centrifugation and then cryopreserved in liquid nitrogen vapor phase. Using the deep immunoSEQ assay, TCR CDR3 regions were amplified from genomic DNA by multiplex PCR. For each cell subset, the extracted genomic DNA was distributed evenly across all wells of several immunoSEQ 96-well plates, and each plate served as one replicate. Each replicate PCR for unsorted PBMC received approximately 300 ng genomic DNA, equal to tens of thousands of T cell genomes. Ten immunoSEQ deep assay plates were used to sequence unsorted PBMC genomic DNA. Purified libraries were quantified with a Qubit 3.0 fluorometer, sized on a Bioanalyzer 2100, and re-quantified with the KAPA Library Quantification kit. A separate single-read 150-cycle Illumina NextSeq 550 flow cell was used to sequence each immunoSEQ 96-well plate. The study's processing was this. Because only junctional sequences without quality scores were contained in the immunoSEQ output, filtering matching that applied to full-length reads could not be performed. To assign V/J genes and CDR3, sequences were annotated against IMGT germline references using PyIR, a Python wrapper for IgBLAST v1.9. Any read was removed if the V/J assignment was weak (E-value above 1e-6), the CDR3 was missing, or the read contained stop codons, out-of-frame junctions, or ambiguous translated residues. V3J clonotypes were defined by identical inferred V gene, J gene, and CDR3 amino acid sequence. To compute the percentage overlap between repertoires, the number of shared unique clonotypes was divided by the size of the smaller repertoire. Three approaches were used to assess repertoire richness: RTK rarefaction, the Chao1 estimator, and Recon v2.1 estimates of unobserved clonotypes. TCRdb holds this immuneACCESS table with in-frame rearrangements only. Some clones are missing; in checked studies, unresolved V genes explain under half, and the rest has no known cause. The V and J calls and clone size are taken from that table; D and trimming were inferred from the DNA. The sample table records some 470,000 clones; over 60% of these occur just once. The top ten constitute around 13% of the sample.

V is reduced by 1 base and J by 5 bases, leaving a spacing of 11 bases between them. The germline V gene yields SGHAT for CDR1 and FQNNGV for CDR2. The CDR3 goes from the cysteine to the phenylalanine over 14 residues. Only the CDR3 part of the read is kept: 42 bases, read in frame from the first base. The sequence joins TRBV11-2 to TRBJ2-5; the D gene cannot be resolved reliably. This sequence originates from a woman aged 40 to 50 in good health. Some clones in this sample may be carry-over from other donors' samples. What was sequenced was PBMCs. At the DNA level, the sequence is TGTGCCAGCAGCTTAGGGCACTATCGTGAGACCCAGTACTTC. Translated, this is CASSLGHYRETQYF.